This record concerns one TCR beta chain sequence. TCRdb fed the RT-PCR reads into MiXCR, producing one record per CDR3 protein. The repertoire holds hundreds of thousands of distinct CDR3 sequences, with 11% to 15% as singletons. The CDR3 runs to 14 residues. V was pared by 4 bases and J by 3 bases, with 13 bases between. Germline V lookup: CDR1 SEHNR, CDR2 FQNEAQ (reference sequence). The chain uses TRBV7-9 and TRBJ2-7, with D uncertain. Input material: memory CD4+ T cells from blood. The sequence came from a female donor in good health, serving as a healthy control. The CDR3 here is CASSSTEMNYEQYF. CDR3 DNA sequence: TGTGCCAGCAGCTCAACTGAAATGAACTACGAGCAGTACTTC.